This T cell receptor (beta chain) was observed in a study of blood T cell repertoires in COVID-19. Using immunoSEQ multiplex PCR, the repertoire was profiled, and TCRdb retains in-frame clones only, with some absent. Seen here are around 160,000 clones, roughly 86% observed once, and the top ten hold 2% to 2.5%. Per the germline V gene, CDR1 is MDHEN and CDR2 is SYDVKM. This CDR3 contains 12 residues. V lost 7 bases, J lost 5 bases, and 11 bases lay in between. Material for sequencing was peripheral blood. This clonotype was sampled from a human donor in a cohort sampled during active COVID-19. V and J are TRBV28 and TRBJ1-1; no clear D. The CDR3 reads CASIRGWTEAFF. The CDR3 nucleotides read TGTGCCAGCATTCGAGGATGGACTGAAGCTTTCTTT.